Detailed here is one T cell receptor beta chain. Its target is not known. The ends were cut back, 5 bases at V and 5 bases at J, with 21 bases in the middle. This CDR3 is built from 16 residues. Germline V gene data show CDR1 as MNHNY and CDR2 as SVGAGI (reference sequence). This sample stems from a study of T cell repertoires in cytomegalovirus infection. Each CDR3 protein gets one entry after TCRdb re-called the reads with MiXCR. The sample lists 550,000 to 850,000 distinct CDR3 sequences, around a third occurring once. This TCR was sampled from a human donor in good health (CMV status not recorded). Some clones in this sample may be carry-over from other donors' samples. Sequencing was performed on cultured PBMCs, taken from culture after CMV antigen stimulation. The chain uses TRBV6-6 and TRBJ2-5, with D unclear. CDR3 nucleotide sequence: TGTGCCAGCAGTGACCCAGACCGATTAAGTTGGGAGACCCAGTACTTC. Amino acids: CASSDPDRLSWETQYF.